The 23 T cell receptor beta chains presented below share a single source sample, sequenced in a study of CD8+ T cells in alopecia areata. Sequencing relied on a cDNA template that was reverse transcribed from extracted RNA. Method: immunoSEQ multiplex PCR; TCRdb's copy keeps in-frame clones and lacks some. The data hold about 180,000 clones, with approximately 59% observed a single time. The specimen comprised CD4+ T cells sorted from blood, sampled at week 0. These receptors were collected from a human donor with alopecia areata.

This sequence joins TRBV7-3 and TRBJ2-5, with D unclear. CDR1 and CDR2 (germline): SGHTA, FQGTGA. This CDR3 is built from 13 residues. V was clipped by 5 bases and J by 2 bases, with 9 bases between them. The CDR3 sequence: CASSVHYQETQYF. In DNA, the CDR3 is TGTGCCAGCAGCGTCCACTATCAAGAGACCCAGTACTTC.

The gene calls are TRBV9 and TRBJ2-7; D is unresolved. V lost 0 bases, J lost 3 bases, and 7 bases lay in between. Germline CDR1 SGDLS, CDR2 YYNGEE. The CDR3 totals 13 residues. This CDR3 is CASSVDPIYEQYF. CDR3 DNA: TGTGCCAGCAGCGTAGATCCGATCTACGAGCAGTACTTC.

The sample holds a few counts of this clone. The rearrangement joins TRBV2 to TRBJ2-3; 8 nucleotides agree with TRBD2. This CDR3 is built from 15 residues. Germline V gene lookup returns CDR1 SNHLY and CDR2 FYNNEI. J was trimmed by 0 bases and V by 10 bases; bases with no gene match: 9. The CDR3 bases are TGTGCCAACCCCCCGGGAGGGGGTAGCACAGATACGCAGTATTTT. Amino acid sequence: CANPPGGGSTDTQYF.

This clone has a handful of counts. The genes are TRBV2 and TRBJ1-1, with D uncertain. The CDR3 is 13 residues long. Looked up from germline, CDR1 is SNHLY and CDR2 is FYNNEI. V dropped 3 bases and J dropped 0 bases, with 5 bases sitting between them. CDR3 DNA sequence: TGTGCCAGCAGTGATGAGATGAACACTGAAGCTTTCTTT. Translated: CASSDEMNTEAFF.

The J gene is TRBJ2-3, the V gene TRBV7-3, with D unclear. The CDR3 is 13 amino acids. The germline gives CDR1 SGHTA, CDR2 FQGTGA. V dropped 5 bases and J dropped 2 bases, with 8 bases sitting between them. Here the CDR3 DNA reads TGTGCCAGCAGCCGACTTTACACAGATACGCAGTATTTT. Its translation is CASSRLYTDTQYF.

The V call is TRBV4-2, the J call TRBJ2-3, with 10 bases identical to TRBD2. The V gene end was trimmed by 2 bases and the J gene end by 5 bases; junction bases not matched to a gene: 4. This CDR3 has 15 residues. Germline V gene sequence: CDR1 LGHNA, CDR2 YNFKEQ. CDR3 sequence reads: CASSQQRGGIDTQYF. CDR3 nucleotides: TGTGCCAGCAGCCAACAGCGGGGGGGCATAGATACGCAGTATTTT.

V gene TRBV7-9 combines with J gene TRBJ2-5, with D possibly being TRBD1 or TRBD2 (5 bases each). Germline lookup yields CDR1 SEHNR and CDR2 FQNEAQ (reference sequence). Deletions cut 0 bases from V and 2 bases from J, with 10 bases between. The CDR3 extends over 15 amino acids. The CDR3 is CASSLARDAQETQYF. The CDR3 DNA reads TGTGCCAGCAGCTTAGCCCGGGACGCACAAGAGACCCAGTACTTC.

This clone was counted once. The chain has TRBV29-1 and TRBJ1-4; TRBD1 matches 11 bases. With V trimmed by 2 bases and J by 0 bases, 5 bases remained unmatched. The CDR3 loop spans 17 amino acids. The germline CDR1 and CDR2 sequences are SQVTM and ANQGSEA. The CDR3 loop reads CSVETGQGDPTNEKLFF. CDR3 nucleotides: TGCAGCGTTGAAACGGGACAGGGGGACCCAACTAATGAAAAACTGTTTTTT.

The gene calls are TRBV7-2 and TRBJ2-5; D gene unclear. Trimming cost V 1 base and J 1 base, with 4 bases left between them. The V gene's germline CDR1 is SGHTA and CDR2 FQGNSA. The CDR3 totals 13 residues. Here the CDR3 DNA reads TGTGCCAGCAGCTTAGACGGCCAAGAGACCCAGTACTTC. Amino acids: CASSLDGQETQYF.

CDR3 in DNA: TGTGCCAGCAGCTTCCGAGGAGGGAAGGTCTATGGCTACACCTTC. As protein: CASSFRGGKVYGYTF. The chain couples TRBV13 to TRBJ1-2; D unresolved. This CDR3 is 15 amino acids long. Germline CDR1 reads PRHDT; CDR2 reads FYEKMQ (reference sequence). V gave up 3 bases and J gave up 4 bases, with 15 bases separating them. Full variable domain (missing parts from reference TRBV13 and TRBJ1-2): AAGVIQSPRHLIKEKRETATLKCYPIPRHDTVYWYQQGPGQDPQFLISFYEKMQSDKGSIPDRFSAQQFSDYHSELNMSSLELGDSALYFCASSFRGGKVYGYTFGSGTRLTVV.

Regarding this clone: The junction does not match germline at one end; this may be a read error. The rearrangement links TRBV4-2 to TRBJ2-3; 10 bases match TRBD2. The CDR3 contains 17 residues. CDR1 is LGHNA, CDR2 YNFKEQ, per germline. CDR3: CASSPSGSGGGTDTQYF. The CDR3 nucleotides read TGTGCCAGCAGCCCTTCCGGAAGCGGGGGGGGCACGGATACGCAGTATTTT.

The J gene is TRBJ2-3, the V gene TRBV7-8; tentative D call: TRBD2 (6 bases). Germline CDR1 is SGHVS and CDR2 is FQNEAQ. The CDR3 has 16 amino acids. V was shortened by 5 bases and J by 0 bases, with 15 bases between the two germline ends. CDR3 DNA sequence: TGTGCCAGCAGCCAAGCTGCCGCGGGGAGCACAGATACGCAGTATTTT. Amino acid sequence: CASSQAAAGSTDTQYF.

The chain employs TRBV27 and TRBJ1-5; D might be TRBD1 (6 bases). The CDR3 runs 14 residues. Trimming removed 6 bases from V and 3 bases from J, with 12 bases in between. CDR1 and CDR2 (germline): MNHEY, SMNVEV (reference sequence). CDR3 residues: CASRHQGNNQPQHF. DNA for the CDR3: TGTGCCAGCAGGCATCAGGGGAACAATCAGCCCCAGCATTTT.

The chain combines TRBV15 with TRBJ2-5; TRBD2 matches 8 bases. The germline V gene has CDR1 LNHNV and CDR2 YYDKDF (reference sequence). V trimming: 0 bases; J trimming: 5 bases; junction bases outside the gene matches: 8. The CDR3 sequence is 16 residues long. This chain's CDR3 is CATSRERLAGLETQYF. CDR3 nucleotides: TGTGCCACCAGCAGAGAGCGGCTAGCGGGTTTGGAGACCCAGTACTTC.

The chain has TRBV7-2 and TRBJ1-6, with D possibly being TRBD1 (5 bases). From germline, CDR1 is SGHTA and CDR2 FQGNSA. The V end was cut by 1 base, the J end by 9 bases, with 10 bases between. The CDR3 totals 14 residues. CDR3 DNA sequence: TGTGCCAGCAGCTTAGGAGGGGCGAGTTCACCCCTCCACTTT. Translation: CASSLGGASSPLHF.

The V gene is TRBV5-1, the J gene TRBJ1-1, with D possibly matching TRBD1 (5 bases). From germline, CDR1 is SGHRS and CDR2 YFSETQ. This CDR3 has 14 residues. V was trimmed by 0 bases and J by 3 bases, leaving 9 bases between them. CDR3 loop: CASSLVGGDTEAFF. The CDR3 DNA reads as TGCGCCAGCAGCTTGGTAGGAGGGGACACTGAAGCTTTCTTT.

V gene TRBV4-1 combines with J gene TRBJ1-2; maybe TRBD1 (5 bases). The germline V gene has CDR1 MGHRA and CDR2 YSYEKL. Deletions cut 0 bases from V and 8 bases from J, with 13 bases between. The CDR3 extends over 14 amino acids. The CDR3 protein is CASSQDQGGRGYTF. CDR3 sequence (DNA): TGCGCCAGCAGCCAAGATCAGGGAGGCAGGGGCTACACCTTC.

This chain joins TRBV29-1 and TRBJ1-2; D remains ambiguous. V lost 3 bases and J lost 0, with 11 bases in between. CDR1 and CDR2 (germline): SQVTM, ANQGSEA. The CDR3 is 14 residues long. The CDR3 sequence: CSVDIGRSNYGYTF. CDR3 DNA: TGCAGCGTTGATATTGGCAGATCTAACTATGGCTACACCTTC.

The genes are TRBV29-1 and TRBJ2-3; D call uncertain. CDR3 length equals 12 residues. Looked up from germline, CDR1 is SQVTM and CDR2 is ANQGSEA. With 7 bases removed from V and 6 bases from J, the gap between germline ends came to 14 bases. Here the CDR3 reads CSAFMPGDTQYF. The CDR3 DNA reads TGCAGCGCCTTTATGCCCGGGGATACGCAGTATTTT.

CDR3 residues: CASSAGLIYEQYF. The CDR3 DNA reads TGTGCCAGCAGTGCGGGACTCATCTACGAGCAGTACTTC. V and J are TRBV2 and TRBJ2-7, with a possible D match to TRBD2 (6 bases). Germline loops: CDR1 SNHLY, CDR2 FYNNEI. V was pared by 4 bases and J by 3 bases, with 10 bases between. The CDR3 consists of 13 residues.

The gene calls are TRBV11-3 and TRBJ2-5; D call uncertain. Trimming removed 6 bases at V and 5 bases at J, with 7 bases between. The CDR3 sequence is 11 residues long. Germline V gives CDR1 SGHNT, CDR2 YENEEA. The CDR3 spells CASRVGETQYF. In nucleotides, the CDR3 is TGTGCCAGCAGGGTGGGGGAGACCCAGTACTTC.

DNA of the CDR3: TGTGCCAGCAGTGAATCGGGGGTGAGGGATGGCTACACCTTC. Translation gives CASSESGVRDGYTF. The V gene is TRBV25-1, the J gene TRBJ1-2, with a weak D call TRBD1 (5 bases). CDR3 length equals 14 residues. V was trimmed by 1 base and J by 6 bases, leaving 12 bases between them. The germline V gene encodes CDR1 MGHDK and CDR2 SYGVNS.

The V gene is TRBV4-1, the J gene TRBJ1-2; a possible D gene is TRBD1 (5 bases). Deletions cut 4 bases from V and 2 bases from J, with 20 bases between. The CDR3 is 17 residues long. Germline loops: CDR1 MGHRA, CDR2 YSYEKL. The CDR3 DNA reads TGCGCCAGCAGCCGGGAAGTGAGCAGGGCATGGAACTATGGCTACACCTTC. Encoded protein: CASSREVSRAWNYGYTF.